The sequence of this TCR beta chain was determined in a study of blood T cell repertoires in COVID-19. Study at large: T cells, B-cell-depleted T cells, or PBMCs supplied cDNA or gDNA.

Germline CDR1 reads MDHEN; CDR2 reads SYDVKM. CDR3 length: 13 residues. Trimming removed 6 bases from V and 9 bases from J, with 15 bases in between. Clones were sequenced by immunoSEQ multiplex PCR, and TCRdb holds only the in-frame ones, with some missing. The data contain roughly 90,000 clones, roughly four fifths of them singletons. The TCR originated in a woman aged 70 to 79 with acute or convalescent COVID-19. This sequence joins TRBV28 and TRBJ1-5; no clear D gene. Specimen: peripheral blood. CDR3 protein: CASRNGPGRPQHF. The CDR3 region has the DNA TGTGCCAGCAGGAATGGCCCGGGAAGGCCCCAGCATTTT.